Included here is one T cell receptor (beta chain) sequence, with context. Its antigen is still unknown. Base qualities were left out, and no much larger clone turns up one base away. Each collaborating institution followed its own protocols to collect whole blood in K2EDTA tubes. For TCRbeta analysis, collaborators shipped samples in one of three forms: frozen whole blood, isolated PBMCs, or DNA extracted from either of those sample types. This specimen comes from a study of blood T cell repertoires in COVID-19 (dated by TCRdb to about 2020). About the investigation overall: Samples covering the acute and convalescent phases of COVID-19 were provided by collaborators in the United States, Italy and Spain. The material from the prospective study consisted of cDNA or gDNA derived from T cells, B-cell-depleted T cells, or PBMCs. Subjects who had been exposed to COVID-19, were actively infected with it, or had recovered from it provided the deeply sampled blood TCRbeta repertoires that made up the dataset. A freely available public database, intended as a resource for researchers studying the immune response to SARS-CoV-2, is where the repertoires were released. Samples came from the ongoing ImmuneRACE study (first 160 participants) plus 1,254 subjects from 6 global collaborators. The sample metadata nearly always contained a de-identified subject ID, COVID-19 status, age in years and sex. HLA class I and class II types, where available, came from metadata supplied by the sample provider rather than from assay-based typing. What the study reported, not specific to this receptor: The amount of clinical and demographic metadata varied by source and participant and was provided uncurated.

TCRbeta CDR3 regions were amplified from genomic DNA by means of the immunoSEQ Assay, a bias-controlled multiplex PCR. The original methods were these. The number of nucleated cells in each sample was estimated from the amplification of reference gene primers within the assay. Sequence reads were collapsed and filtered to measure the absolute abundance of every unique TCRbeta CDR3 rearrangement. For each sample, productive Simpson clonality was calculated by taking the square root of Simpson's diversity index across productive rearrangements. TCRdb took over this immuneACCESS table, retaining in-frame rearrangements with V and J assigned. Such tables are incomplete; in checked studies, under half of the missing clones stem from an unresolved V gene, and the remainder is unexplained. That table furnishes V, J and clone size, whereas the DNA furnished D and trimming. This sample is represented by some 170,000 clones; 82% of them were singletons. The biggest ten clones account for approximately 8.7% of the sample.

CDR1 and CDR2, per the germline V gene, are MNHNS and SASEGT. The trim is 3 bases for V and 1 base for J, with a gap of 6 bases between the germline ends. Including cysteine and phenylalanine, the CDR3 has 13 amino acids. The read is trimmed to its CDR3 DNA, 39 bases read in frame from base 1. The rearranged segments are TRBV6-1 and TRBJ1-2; the D segment cannot be called with confidence. Sequenced: peripheral blood. The clonotype comes from a woman between 65 and 79 years old with acute or convalescent COVID-19. The CDR3 here reads CASSDLSNYGYTF. The bases read TGTGCCAGCAGTGATCTGAGTAACTATGGCTACACCTTC.